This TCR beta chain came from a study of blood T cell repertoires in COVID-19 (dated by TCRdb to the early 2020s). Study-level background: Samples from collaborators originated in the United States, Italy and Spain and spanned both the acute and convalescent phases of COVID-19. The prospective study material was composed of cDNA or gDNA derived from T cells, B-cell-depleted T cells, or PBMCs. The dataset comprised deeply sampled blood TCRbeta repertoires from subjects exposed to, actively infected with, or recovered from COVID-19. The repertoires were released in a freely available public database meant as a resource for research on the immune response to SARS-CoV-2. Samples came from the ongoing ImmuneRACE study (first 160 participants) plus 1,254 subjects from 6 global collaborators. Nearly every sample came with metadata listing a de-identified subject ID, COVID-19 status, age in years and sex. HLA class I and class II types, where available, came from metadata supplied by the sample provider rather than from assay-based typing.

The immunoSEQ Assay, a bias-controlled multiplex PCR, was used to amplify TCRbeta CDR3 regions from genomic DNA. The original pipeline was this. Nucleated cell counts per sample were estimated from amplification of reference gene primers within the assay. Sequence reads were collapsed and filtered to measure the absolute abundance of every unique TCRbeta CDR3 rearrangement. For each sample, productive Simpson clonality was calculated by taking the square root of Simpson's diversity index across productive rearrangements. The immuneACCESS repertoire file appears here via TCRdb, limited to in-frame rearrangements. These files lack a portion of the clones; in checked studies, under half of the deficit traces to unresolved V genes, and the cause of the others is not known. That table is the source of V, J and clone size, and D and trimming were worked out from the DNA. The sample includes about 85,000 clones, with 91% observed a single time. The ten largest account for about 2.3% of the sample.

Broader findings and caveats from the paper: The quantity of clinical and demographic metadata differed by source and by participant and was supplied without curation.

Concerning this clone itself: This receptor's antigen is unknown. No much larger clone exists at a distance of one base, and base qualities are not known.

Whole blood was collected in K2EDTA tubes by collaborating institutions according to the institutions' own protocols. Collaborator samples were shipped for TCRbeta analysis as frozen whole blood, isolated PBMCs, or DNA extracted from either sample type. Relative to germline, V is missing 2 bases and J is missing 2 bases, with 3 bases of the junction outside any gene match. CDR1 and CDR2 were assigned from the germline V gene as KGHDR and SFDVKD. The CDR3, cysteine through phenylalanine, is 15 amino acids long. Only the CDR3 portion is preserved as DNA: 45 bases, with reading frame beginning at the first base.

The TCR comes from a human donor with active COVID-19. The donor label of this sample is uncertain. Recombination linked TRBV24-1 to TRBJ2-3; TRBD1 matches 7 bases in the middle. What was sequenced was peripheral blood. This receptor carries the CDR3 CATSDSGQITDTQYF. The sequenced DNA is TGTGCCACCAGTGATTCGGGACAGATCACAGATACGCAGTATTTT.